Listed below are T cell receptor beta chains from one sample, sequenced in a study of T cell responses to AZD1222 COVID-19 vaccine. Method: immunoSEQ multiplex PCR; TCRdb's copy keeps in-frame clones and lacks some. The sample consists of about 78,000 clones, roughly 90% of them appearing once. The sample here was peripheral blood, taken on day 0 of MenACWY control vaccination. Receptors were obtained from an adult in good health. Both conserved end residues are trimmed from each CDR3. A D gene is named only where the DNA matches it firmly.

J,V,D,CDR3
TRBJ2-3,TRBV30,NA,AWSVGGPGDTQY
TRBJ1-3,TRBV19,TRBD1,ASSIGDRATGNTIY
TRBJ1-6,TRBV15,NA,ATSRDPPNSYNSPLH
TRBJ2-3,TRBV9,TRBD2,ASSALPLAGGRPTPGDTQY
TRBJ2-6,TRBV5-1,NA,ASSLSGSGANVLT
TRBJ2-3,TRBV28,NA,ASNSQGSTDTQY
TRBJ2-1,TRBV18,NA,ASSPPLRGGGTYNEQF
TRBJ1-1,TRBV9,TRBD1,ASSTRQGSATEAF
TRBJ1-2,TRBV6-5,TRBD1,ASSLDRGLDGYT
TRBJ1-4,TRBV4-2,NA,ASSQDPSGLGEKLF
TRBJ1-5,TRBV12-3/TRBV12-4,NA,ASSFLGPQH
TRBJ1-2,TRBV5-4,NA,ASSEGHLLNYGYT
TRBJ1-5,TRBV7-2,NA,ASSVETGFQPQH
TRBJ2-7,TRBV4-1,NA,ASSQGKGSYEQY
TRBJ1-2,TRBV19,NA,ASSKDSLNYGYT
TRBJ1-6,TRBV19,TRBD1,ASRERDSHNSPLH
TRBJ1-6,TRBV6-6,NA,ASSPVGPLH
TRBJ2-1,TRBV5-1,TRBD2,ASSLGGFSGGADEQF
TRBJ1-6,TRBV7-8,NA,ASRPGGRDNSPLH
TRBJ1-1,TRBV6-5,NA,ARGKTEAF
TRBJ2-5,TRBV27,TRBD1,ASSFRDREGETQY
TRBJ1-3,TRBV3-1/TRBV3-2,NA,ASSPLPVSGNTIY
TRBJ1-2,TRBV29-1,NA,SVPGWGGGYT
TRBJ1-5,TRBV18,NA,ASSPPGGRDQPQH
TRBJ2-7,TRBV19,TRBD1,ASSRQDRAGEQY
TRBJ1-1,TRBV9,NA,ASSVDGGGTEAF
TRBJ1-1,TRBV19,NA,ASSIVRPMNTEAF